This entry is about one T cell receptor (beta chain). These data are taken from a study of T cell changes during pregnancy in multiple sclerosis. Produced via immunoSEQ multiplex PCR; TCRdb's table is partial and in-frame only. Of about 87,000 clones listed, about 93% are singletons. V lost 3 bases to trimming and J lost 2 bases; unmatched junction nucleotides: 3. Germline V gene data show CDR1 as MDHEN and CDR2 as SYDVKM. The CDR3 sequence is 14 residues long. The sample was peripheral blood, taken in the third trimester of pregnancy. The genes are TRBV28 and TRBJ1-2; 7 bases are shared with TRBD1. The receptor comes from a female donor in good health, enrolled as a control in a pregnancy study. CDR3 residues: CASSFPGQNYGYTF. In nucleotides, the CDR3 is TGTGCCAGCAGTTTTCCGGGACAGAACTATGGCTACACCTTC.